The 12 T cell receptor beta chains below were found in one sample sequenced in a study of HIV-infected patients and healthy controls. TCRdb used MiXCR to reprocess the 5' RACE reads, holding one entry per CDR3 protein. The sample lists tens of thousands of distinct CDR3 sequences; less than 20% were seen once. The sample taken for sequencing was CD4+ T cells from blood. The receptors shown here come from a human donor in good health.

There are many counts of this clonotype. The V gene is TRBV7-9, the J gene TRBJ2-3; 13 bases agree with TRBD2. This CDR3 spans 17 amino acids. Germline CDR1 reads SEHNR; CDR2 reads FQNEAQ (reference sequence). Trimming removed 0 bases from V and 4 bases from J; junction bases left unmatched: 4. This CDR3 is CASSLAAGLAGADTQYF. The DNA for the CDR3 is TGTGCCAGCAGCTTAGCGGCCGGACTAGCGGGAGCAGATACGCAGTATTTT.

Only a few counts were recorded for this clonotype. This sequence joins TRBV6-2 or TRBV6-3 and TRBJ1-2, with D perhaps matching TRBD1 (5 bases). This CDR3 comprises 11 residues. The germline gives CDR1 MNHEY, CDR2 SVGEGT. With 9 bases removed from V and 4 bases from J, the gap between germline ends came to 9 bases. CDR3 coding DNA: TGTGCCAGTAAGACAGCCTATGGCTACACCTTC. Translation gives CASKTAYGYTF.

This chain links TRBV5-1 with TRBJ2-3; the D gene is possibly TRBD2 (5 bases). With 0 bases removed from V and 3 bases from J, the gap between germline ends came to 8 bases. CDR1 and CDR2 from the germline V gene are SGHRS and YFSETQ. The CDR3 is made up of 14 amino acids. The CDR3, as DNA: TGCGCCAGCAGCTTGGGCGGGCCAACAGATACGCAGTATTTT. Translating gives CASSLGGPTDTQYF.

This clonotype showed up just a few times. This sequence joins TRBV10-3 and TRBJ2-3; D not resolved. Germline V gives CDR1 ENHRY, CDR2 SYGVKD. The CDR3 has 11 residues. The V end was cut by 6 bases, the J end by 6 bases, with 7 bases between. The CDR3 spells CAISRLDTQYF. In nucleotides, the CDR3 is TGTGCCATCAGCCGCTTGGATACGCAGTATTTT.

The CDR3 DNA is TGTGCCAGCACACAGGGTTGGTACACTGAAGCTTTCTTT. It codes for CASTQGWYTEAFF. The V call is TRBV19, the J call TRBJ1-1, with TRBD1 as a possible D gene (6 bases). Looked up from germline, CDR1 is LNHDA and CDR2 is SQIVND (reference sequence). V lost 9 bases to trimming and J lost 3 bases, with 14 bases between them. The CDR3 extends over 13 amino acids.

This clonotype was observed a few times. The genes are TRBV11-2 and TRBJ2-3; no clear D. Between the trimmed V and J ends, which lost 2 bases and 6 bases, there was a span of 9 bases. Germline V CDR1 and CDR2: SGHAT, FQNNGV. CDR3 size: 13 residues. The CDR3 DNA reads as TGTGCCAGCAGCTTACTACATGCGGATACGCAGTATTTT. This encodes CASSLLHADTQYF.

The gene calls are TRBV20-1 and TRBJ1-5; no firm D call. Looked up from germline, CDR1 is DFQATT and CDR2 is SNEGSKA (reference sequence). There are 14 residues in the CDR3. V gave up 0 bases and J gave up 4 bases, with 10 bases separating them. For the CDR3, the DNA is TGCAGTGCTAGAGATTGGGCTCGAAATCAGCCCCAGCATTTT. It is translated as CSARDWARNQPQHF.

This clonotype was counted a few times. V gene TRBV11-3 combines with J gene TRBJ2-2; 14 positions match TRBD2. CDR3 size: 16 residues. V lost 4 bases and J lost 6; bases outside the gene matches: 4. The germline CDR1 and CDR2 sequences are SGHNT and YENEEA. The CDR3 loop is CASSYGTSGSPGELFF. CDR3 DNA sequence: TGTGCCAGCAGCTACGGGACTAGCGGGAGTCCCGGGGAGCTGTTTTTT.

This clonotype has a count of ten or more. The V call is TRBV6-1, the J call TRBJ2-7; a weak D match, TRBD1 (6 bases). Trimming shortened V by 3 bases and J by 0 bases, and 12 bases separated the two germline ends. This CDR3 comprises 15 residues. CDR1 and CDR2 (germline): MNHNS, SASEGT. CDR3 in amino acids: CASSDRGVISYEQYF. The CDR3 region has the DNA TGTGCCAGCAGTGACAGGGGTGTCATCTCCTACGAGCAGTACTTC.

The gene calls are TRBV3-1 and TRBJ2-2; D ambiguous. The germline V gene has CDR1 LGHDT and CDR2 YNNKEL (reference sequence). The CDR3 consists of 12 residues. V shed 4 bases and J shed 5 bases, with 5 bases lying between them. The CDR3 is CASSLITGELFF. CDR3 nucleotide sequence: TGTGCCAGCAGCCTGATTACCGGGGAGCTGTTTTTT. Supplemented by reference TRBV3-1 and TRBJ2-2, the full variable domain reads DTAVSQTPKYLVTQMGNDKSIKCEQNLGHDTMYWYKQDSKKFLKIMFSYNNKELIINETVPNRFSPKSPDKAHLNLHINSLELGDSAVYFCASSLITGELFFGEGSRLTVL.

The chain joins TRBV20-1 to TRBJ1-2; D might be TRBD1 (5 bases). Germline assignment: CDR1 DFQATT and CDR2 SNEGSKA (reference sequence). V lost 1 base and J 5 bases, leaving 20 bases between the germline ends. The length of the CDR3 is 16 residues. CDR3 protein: CSARGPRDSRGYGYTF. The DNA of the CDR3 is TGCAGTGCTAGAGGCCCCCGGGACTCCCGAGGGTATGGCTACACCTTC.

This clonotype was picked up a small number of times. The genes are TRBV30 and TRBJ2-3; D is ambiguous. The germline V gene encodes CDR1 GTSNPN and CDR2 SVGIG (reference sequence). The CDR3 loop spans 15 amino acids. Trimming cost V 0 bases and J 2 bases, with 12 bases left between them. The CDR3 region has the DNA TGTGCCTGGAGTGTAGCGAGGCTCGACACAGATACGCAGTATTTT. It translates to CAWSVARLDTDTQYF.